A selection of T cell receptor beta chains follows, all from one sample in a study of T cells after yellow fever vaccination. MiXCR, applied by TCRdb to the 5' RACE reads, yields one record per CDR3 protein. Of about 580,000 distinct CDR3 sequences in the sample, less than 20% were seen once. The material was PBMCs, obtained less than 6 days after the first yellow fever vaccination. The receptor set was obtained from a man aged 18 to 35 who received the YFV17D yellow fever vaccine. Both conserved end residues are part of each CDR3. D genes are given only for firm matches. Size values are once, few and many counts, or a class for expanded clones, and some rows have none.

clone_size	d_call	v_call	cdr3_length	j_call	cdr3_aa	cdr3_nt
NA	TRBD2	TRBV12-3/TRBV12-4	16	TRBJ2-3	CASSLRLAGTTDTQYF	TGTGCCAGCAGTTTACGCCTAGCGGGAACCACAGATACGCAGTATTTT
few	NA	TRBV6-2/TRBV6-3	14	TRBJ2-2	CASSYRVGTGELFF	TGTGCCAGCAGTTACAGGGTGGGAACCGGGGAGCTGTTTTTT
few	TRBD2	TRBV7-9	13	TRBJ2-7	CASSRSGGDEQYF	TGTGCCAGCAGCCGTAGCGGGGGCGACGAGCAGTACTTC
many	TRBD1	TRBV7-2	14	TRBJ1-1	CASSPGQLYTEAFF	TGTGCCAGCAGCCCGGGACAGTTGTACACTGAAGCTTTCTTT
NA	TRBD1	TRBV5-1	13	TRBJ1-2	CASSRDSVEGYTF	TGCGCCAGCAGCAGGGACAGCGTGGAGGGCTACACCTTC
NA	NA	TRBV20-1	16	TRBJ2-5	CSARHRKEAVQETQYF	TGCAGTGCTAGACACCGAAAGGAGGCAGTTCAAGAGACCCAGTACTTC
few	TRBD2	TRBV15	16	TRBJ2-5	CATSGPGTSGKETQYF	TGTGCCACCAGCGGACCCGGGACTAGCGGGAAAGAGACCCAGTACTTC
few	NA	TRBV14	16	TRBJ2-1	CASSQGGGGAYNEQFF	TGTGCCAGCAGCCAAGGTGGAGGGGGCGCCTACAATGAGCAGTTCTTC
NA	TRBD1	TRBV28	14	TRBJ1-4	CASRDRGLIEKLFF	TGTGCCAGCAGGGACAGGGGGCTAATTGAAAAACTGTTTTTT
many	TRBD2	TRBV4-3	16	TRBJ2-1	CASSSLGLAAYNEQFF	TGCGCCAGCAGCTCATTGGGACTAGCGGCGTACAATGAGCAGTTCTTC
NA	TRBD1	TRBV5-1	13	TRBJ1-6	CASRDSVNSPLHF	TGCGCCAGCCGGGACAGTGTCAATTCACCCCTCCACTTT
NA	NA	TRBV5-1	14	TRBJ2-5	CASSLDLGRETQYF	TGCGCCAGCAGCTTGGACCTGGGTCGGGAGACCCAGTACTTC
NA	NA	TRBV9	13	TRBJ1-6	CASSPDPNSPLHF	TGTGCCAGCAGTCCGGACCCAAATTCACCCCTCCACTTT
NA	TRBD1	TRBV6-1	16	TRBJ2-3	CTSRPFRDRGFDTQYF	TGTACCAGCAGACCTTTCCGGGACAGGGGTTTCGATACGCAGTATTTT
few	TRBD2	TRBV19	16	TRBJ2-6	CASGRGIPSGANVLTF	TGTGCCAGCGGGAGGGGTATCCCCTCTGGGGCCAACGTCCTGACTTTC
NA	NA	TRBV10-3	14	TRBJ1-5	CAISEGSSNQPQHF	TGTGCCATCAGTGAGGGGAGTTCCAATCAGCCCCAGCATTTT
few	NA	TRBV4-1	13	TRBJ2-7	CASSHGQAYEQYF	TGCGCCAGCAGCCACGGACAAGCCTACGAGCAGTACTTC
few	NA	TRBV29-1	13	TRBJ2-5	CSVEGAGKETQYF	TGCAGCGTTGAAGGGGCGGGGAAGGAGACCCAGTACTTC
NA	TRBD2	TRBV29-1	17	TRBJ2-1	CSVDGLAGGHSYNEQFF	TGCAGCGTTGATGGCCTAGCGGGGGGCCACTCCTACAATGAGCAGTTCTTC
few	TRBD1	TRBV7-9	15	TRBJ2-3	CASSGVGTGTDTQYF	TGTGCCAGCAGCGGGGTAGGGACAGGCACAGATACGCAGTATTTT
NA	NA	TRBV20-1	14	TRBJ1-4	CSAPDLGSNEKLFF	TGCAGTGCTCCCGATCTGGGCAGTAATGAAAAACTGTTTTTT
few	NA	TRBV30	11	TRBJ2-7	CAWSYGYEQYF	TGTGCCTGGAGCTATGGCTACGAGCAGTACTTC
NA	NA	TRBV19	14	TRBJ1-5	CASNEGGPYQPQHF	TGTGCCAGTAACGAGGGGGGCCCTTATCAGCCCCAGCATTTT
few	NA	TRBV6-1	14	TRBJ1-3	CATRQSREGNTIYF	TGTGCCACCCGACAGAGCCGGGAGGGAAACACCATATATTTT
few	NA	TRBV9	15	TRBJ2-2	CASSVTRESTGELFF	TGTGCCAGCAGCGTAACCAGGGAAAGCACCGGGGAGCTGTTTTTT
NA	TRBD1	TRBV5-8	14	TRBJ2-7	CASSYPGQKYEQYF	TGTGCCAGCAGTTACCCGGGACAGAAATACGAGCAGTACTTC
many	NA	TRBV4-3	14	TRBJ2-5	CASSLKGGVETQYF	TGCGCCAGCAGCCTAAAGGGGGGGGTAGAGACCCAGTACTTC
NA	NA	TRBV7-3	12	TRBJ2-2	CASSSKSGELFF	TGTGCCAGCAGCTCAAAATCCGGGGAGCTGTTTTTT
few	NA	TRBV12-3/TRBV12-4	14	TRBJ2-5	CASSFGIRKETQYF	TGTGCCAGCAGTTTTGGGATACGGAAAGAGACCCAGTACTTC
NA	TRBD1	TRBV10-3	14	TRBJ1-4	CAISDSDRDEKLFF	TGTGCCATCAGTGATTCTGACAGGGATGAAAAACTGTTTTTT
few	TRBD1	TRBV7-2	16	TRBJ2-1	CASRSAGTGSYNEQFF	TGTGCCAGCCGTTCCGCCGGGACAGGGTCTTACAATGAGCAGTTCTTC
few	NA	TRBV4-2	17	TRBJ1-3	CASSQDLKTERRNTIYF	TGTGCCAGCAGCCAAGATCTCAAGACAGAAAGGAGAAACACCATATATTTT
NA	NA	TRBV24-1	16	TRBJ2-3	CATSDFYGGRGHTQYF	TGTGCCACCAGTGATTTTTACGGGGGCCGAGGGCATACGCAGTATTTT
few	NA	TRBV5-1	14	TRBJ2-5	CASSLGLPEETQYF	TGCGCCAGCAGCTTGGGGCTCCCTGAAGAGACCCAGTACTTC
few	NA	TRBV7-2	15	TRBJ2-2	CASSRGGRRPGELFF	TGTGCCAGCAGCCGCGGAGGGAGAAGGCCCGGGGAGCTGTTTTTT
NA	TRBD2	TRBV4-3	16	TRBJ2-1	CASSLGSGSSYNEQFF	TGCGCCAGCAGCCTGGGTAGCGGGAGCTCCTACAATGAGCAGTTCTTC
NA	TRBD1	TRBV18	14	TRBJ2-3	CASSQSGQTDTQYF	TGTGCCAGCTCACAGTCGGGACAGACAGATACGCAGTATTTT
NA	TRBD1	TRBV20-1	14	TRBJ1-5	CSASKQGSNQPQHF	TGCAGTGCTAGTAAACAGGGGAGCAATCAGCCCCAGCATTTT
few	NA	TRBV4-3	17	TRBJ2-3	CASSQDPPGASTDTQYF	TGCGCCAGCAGCCAAGATCCCCCTGGAGCTAGCACAGATACGCAGTATTTT
few	TRBD1	TRBV20-1	12	TRBJ1-4	CSAWDRGEKLFF	TGCAGTGCTTGGGACAGGGGTGAAAAACTGTTTTTT
few	TRBD2	TRBV11-2	19	TRBJ2-2	CASSLSGGAQLVDTGELFF	TGTGCCAGCAGCTTATCCGGGGGGGCACAACTAGTGGACACCGGGGAGCTGTTTTTT
few	NA	TRBV7-9	14	TRBJ1-1	CASSRTAGNTEAFF	TGTGCCAGCAGCAGGACAGCGGGGAACACTGAAGCTTTCTTT
NA	NA	TRBV5-4	15	TRBJ2-3	CASSLARARRDTQYF	TGTGCCAGCAGCTTGGCCAGAGCCCGGAGGGATACGCAGTATTTT
NA	NA	TRBV7-7	15	TRBJ2-1	CASSLRSSPVDEQFF	TGTGCCAGCAGCTTAAGGTCCTCCCCCGTAGATGAGCAGTTCTTC
few	NA	TRBV6-6	13	TRBJ2-7	CASSYGPTYEQYF	TGTGCCAGCAGTTACGGCCCTACCTACGAGCAGTACTTC
NA	TRBD2	TRBV4-2	14	TRBJ2-1	CASSHGPLAGLAFF	TGTGCCAGCAGCCACGGTCCACTAGCGGGGTTGGCGTTCTTC
few	TRBD2	TRBV2	14	TRBJ2-1	CASRLAGEYNEQFF	TGTGCCAGCAGGTTAGCGGGGGAGTACAATGAGCAGTTCTTC
few	NA	TRBV29-1	14	TRBJ1-2	CSVEGSRGGYGYTF	TGCAGCGTTGAGGGCTCCCGCGGTGGCTATGGCTACACCTTC
few	NA	TRBV7-2	15	TRBJ2-1	CASSLTQGGYNEQFF	TGTGCCAGCAGCTTAACGCAGGGAGGATACAATGAGCAGTTCTTC
few	NA	TRBV4-1	13	TRBJ1-4	CASSQDPSGKLFF	TGCGCCAGCAGCCAAGATCCATCCGGGAAACTGTTTTTT
few	TRBD1	TRBV28	13	TRBJ1-2	CASSLRDRGGYTF	TGTGCCAGCAGTTTACGGGACAGGGGCGGCTACACCTTC
many	TRBD2	TRBV11-2	15	TRBJ2-5	CASSLGAGGPETQYF	TGTGCCAGCAGCTTAGGGGCGGGGGGACCAGAGACCCAGTACTTC
NA	NA	TRBV7-3	12	TRBJ2-7	CASSLGSGEQYF	TGTGCCAGCAGCTTAGGTTCGGGCGAGCAGTACTTC